This passage covers 24 T cell receptor beta chains from one sample sequenced in a study of vaccination effects on CD4 cells after COVID-19. CD4+ T cells specific for antigen were expanded with viral peptide pools by the ViraFEST assay before sequencing. Subsequent to a culture period of about ten days, CD4+ T cells were isolated. The person acquired a PCR-confirmed SARS-CoV-2 infection between March and December 2020. Measured with immunoSEQ multiplex PCR; TCRdb has only the in-frame clones, and not every one. The data contain under 65,000 clones, more than 75% of them seen just once; the ten biggest clones take up about 5%. These receptors' targets are unknown. The sequencing here drew on CD4+ T cells from PBMCs cultured with HIV peptides, taken before COVID-19 vaccination. As for subset: HIV-1 Nef peptide pool negative control/reference culture. The receptors were gathered from a human donor who had a prior SARS-CoV-2 infection.

This clone was seen only a few times. The chain joins TRBV2 to TRBJ2-5; TRBD2 matches at 10 bases. This CDR3 has 15 residues. The germline V gene encodes CDR1 SNHLY and CDR2 FYNNEI. Unmatched junction bases numbered 6, after V lost 7 bases and J lost 1 base. CDR3 bases: TGTGCCAGCAACAGACTAGCGGGCGCCCAAGAGACCCAGTACTTC. Protein sequence: CASNRLAGAQETQYF. The full variable domain, completed using reference TRBV2 and TRBJ2-5, is EPEVTQTPSHQVTQMGQEVILRCVPISNHLYFYWYRQILGQKVEFLVSFYNNEISEKSEIFDDQFSVERPDGSNFTLKIRSTKLEDSAMYFCASNRLAGAQETQYFGPGTRLLVL.

The V gene is TRBV18, the J gene TRBJ2-2; weak D call: TRBD1 (6 bases). This CDR3 comprises 14 residues. The ends were cut back, 3 bases at V and 3 bases at J, with 8 bases in the middle. The V gene's germline CDR1 is KGHSH and CDR2 LQKENI. The CDR3 here is CASSPRTDTGELFF. The CDR3 DNA follows: TGTGCCAGCTCACCTCGGACAGACACCGGGGAGCTGTTTTTT.

The chain recombines TRBV7-6 with TRBJ2-3; the D gene is possibly TRBD1 (5 bases). Trimming took off 1 base at V and 6 bases at J, with 14 bases between the two ends. The germline V gene has CDR1 SGHVS and CDR2 FNYEAQ. The CDR3 extends over 15 amino acids. CDR3 amino acids: CASSLVSGPGDTQYF. CDR3 nucleotides: TGTGCCAGCAGCTTAGTATCAGGGCCCGGGGATACGCAGTATTTT.

The J gene is TRBJ1-1, the V gene TRBV4-3; 8 nucleotides align to TRBD1. The CDR3 contains 16 residues. Trimming at V came to 5 bases and at J to 0 bases, leaving 8 bases not matched to a gene. Germline-derived CDR1 and CDR2 are LGHNA and YSLEER. CDR3: CASSSAGGLLNTEAFF. The CDR3 DNA reads TGCGCCAGCAGCAGCGCAGGGGGCCTCCTGAACACTGAAGCTTTCTTT.

The chain uses TRBV9 and TRBJ1-2; D call uncertain. This CDR3 is built from 14 residues. Germline CDR1 and CDR2: SGDLS and YYNGEE. Trimming left V 0 bases short and J 4 bases short, with 10 bases between. The CDR3 DNA follows: TGTGCCAGCAGCGTAGGCCAACCTAGCTATGGCTACACCTTC. Its translation: CASSVGQPSYGYTF.

This clone came up a few times. The chain links TRBV11-2 to TRBJ1-2; unclear D gene. The germline V and J ends were trimmed by 2 bases and 12 bases, with 19 bases remaining between them. Per germline, CDR1 SGHAT and CDR2 FQNNGV. CDR3 length: 14 residues. The CDR3 sequence: CASSLTPRRYTDTF. The CDR3 DNA sequence: TGTGCCAGCAGCTTAACCCCGAGACGGTACACGGACACCTTC.

J is TRBJ1-4 and V is TRBV2, with D tentatively TRBD1 (5 bases). CDR3 length: 14 amino acids. CDR1 is SNHLY, CDR2 FYNNEI, per germline. Deletions cut 3 bases from V and 3 bases from J, with 8 bases between. The CDR3 spells CASSDGAANEKLFF. The CDR3 bases are TGTGCCAGCAGTGATGGGGCGGCTAATGAAAAACTGTTTTTT.

The chain joins TRBV20-1 to TRBJ2-5; D not resolved. Trimming removed 3 bases at V and 5 bases at J, with 13 bases between. Germline lookup yields CDR1 DFQATT and CDR2 SNEGSKA (reference sequence). The CDR3 is made up of 13 amino acids. CDR3 sequence (DNA): TGCAGTGCTAGTTCCGTAGTCGTTGAGACCCAGTACTTC. It specifies CSASSVVVETQYF.

The J gene is TRBJ1-5, the V gene TRBV28; TRBD1 matches at 8 bases. The V gene's germline CDR1 is MDHEN and CDR2 SYDVKM. This CDR3 comprises 17 residues. V lost 5 bases and J lost 3; bases outside the gene matches: 12. In nucleotides, the CDR3 is TGTGCCAGCAGTCCACCGGACAGGGCTCTTTCCAATCAGCCCCAGCATTTT. This codes for CASSPPDRALSNQPQHF.

The chain is built from TRBV28 and TRBJ2-2; tentatively, D is TRBD2 (5 bases). Trimming took 3 bases from V and 7 from J, leaving 6 bases between them. The CDR3 has 12 residues. The germline V gene encodes CDR1 MDHEN and CDR2 SYDVKM. The CDR3 reads CASSFGVGELFF. DNA of the CDR3: TGTGCCAGCAGTTTCGGGGTCGGGGAGCTGTTTTTT.

The rearrangement joins TRBV30 to TRBJ2-7; 9 bases line up with TRBD1. The CDR3 is 15 amino acids. The V gene's germline CDR1 is GTSNPN and CDR2 SVGIG (reference sequence). Losses at the gene ends were 5 bases for V and 4 bases for J; bases not matched to a gene: 12. CDR3 in DNA: TGTGCCTGGGGTATCGGGACAGGGATTGTATACGAGCAGTACTTC. This encodes CAWGIGTGIVYEQYF.

This chain connects TRBV30 to TRBJ2-7, with D perhaps given as TRBD1 or TRBD2 (5 bases each). The CDR3 runs 14 residues. V shed 4 bases and J shed 4 bases, with 17 bases lying between them. CDR1 and CDR2 from the germline V gene are GTSNPN and SVGIG (reference sequence). The CDR3 spells CAWTPGPPKYEQYF. DNA of the CDR3: TGTGCCTGGACCCCGGGACCCCCTAAATACGAGCAGTACTTC.

V gene TRBV19 combines with J gene TRBJ2-5; D unresolved. Trimming removed 4 bases at V and 2 bases at J, with 8 bases between. The CDR3 totals 13 residues. Germline CDR1 reads LNHDA; CDR2 reads SQIVND (reference sequence). CDR3 sequence: CASSSGRQETQYF. The DNA for the CDR3 is TGTGCCAGTAGTAGTGGCAGACAAGAGACCCAGTACTTC. Using reference TRBV19 and TRBJ2-5 for the parts outside the CDR3, the full variable domain is DGGITQSPKYLFRKEGQNVTLSCEQNLNHDAMYWYRQDPGQGLRLIYYSQIVNDFQKGDIAEGYSVSREKKESFPLTVTSAQKNPTAFYLCASSSGRQETQYFGPGTRLLVL.

The chain joins TRBV6-5 to TRBJ1-2, with TRBD1 identical over 7 bases. The germline V gene encodes CDR1 MNHEY and CDR2 SVGAGI. J lost 8 bases, V lost 0 bases, and 9 bases had no gene match. The CDR3 spans 15 residues. The CDR3 coding sequence is TGTGCCAGCAGTTACTCGGTCGCAGGGGGTCAAGGCTACACCTTC. Its translation is CASSYSVAGGQGYTF.

J is TRBJ2-7 and V is TRBV5-5, with 8 bases lining up with TRBD2. The CDR3 runs to 15 residues. Trimming removed 1 base from V and 7 bases from J; junction bases left unmatched: 10. The germline V gene has CDR1 SGHKS and CDR2 YYEKEE (reference sequence). For the CDR3, the DNA is TGTGCCAGCAGCTTGCAACGGGGGGGGGTTCATGAGCAGTACTTC. Its protein is CASSLQRGGVHEQYF.

J is TRBJ2-5 and V is TRBV5-1; 7 nucleotides line up with TRBD1. Germline V CDR1 and CDR2: SGHRS, YFSETQ. V was clipped by 4 bases and J by 1 base; unmatched bases: 1. The CDR3 totals 13 residues. The CDR3, as DNA: TGCGCCAGCAGCCGGGACAGCCAAGAGACCCAGTACTTC. Its protein product is CASSRDSQETQYF.

The genes are TRBV5-1 and TRBJ2-3, with 7 bases matching TRBD2. Unmatched junction bases numbered 3, after V lost 2 bases and J lost 3 bases. The V gene's germline CDR1 is SGHRS and CDR2 YFSETQ. This CDR3 region has 14 residues. The CDR3 DNA follows: TGCGCCAGCAGCTTCCAGCGGGGAACAGATACGCAGTATTTT. This codes for CASSFQRGTDTQYF.

This clone was seen only a few times. The rearrangement links TRBV7-2 to TRBJ2-1; 9 bases are shared with TRBD2. CDR1 is SGHTA and CDR2 is FQGNSA in the germline V gene. Germline trimming cut 4 bases from V and 0 bases from J; bases unmatched to any gene: 1. The CDR3 totals 15 residues. The CDR3 DNA sequence: TGTGCCAGCAGCTATAGCGGGAGCTCCTACAATGAGCAGTTCTTC. This encodes CASSYSGSSYNEQFF.

This clone was found once. V is TRBV6-5 and J is TRBJ2-3; weak D call: TRBD1 (5 bases). Per germline, CDR1 MNHEY and CDR2 SVGAGI. This CDR3 has 13 residues. The V gene lost 2 bases and the J gene lost 4 bases, with 7 bases spanning the gap. The CDR3 is CASSYRGADTQYF. CDR3 bases: TGTGCCAGCAGTTACAGGGGCGCAGATACGCAGTATTTT.

This clone was observed a few times. J is TRBJ1-2 and V is TRBV7-2; D remains unclear. Between the trimmed V and J ends, which lost 5 bases and 3 bases, there was a span of 13 bases. In germline, CDR1 is SGHTA, CDR2 FQGNSA. The CDR3 runs to 14 residues. The CDR3: CASSLRATDYGYTF. CDR3 bases: TGTGCCAGCAGCCTCCGAGCTACTGACTATGGCTACACCTTC.

This clone was detected a few times. This sequence joins TRBV2 and TRBJ1-5; TRBD1 might be the D (5 bases). Trimming removed 5 bases at V and 5 bases at J, with 10 bases between. Per germline, CDR1 SNHLY and CDR2 FYNNEI. The CDR3 totals 13 residues. The CDR3 nucleotides read TGTGCCAGCAGTAAAGGGACGGATCAGCCCCAGCATTTT. Translated: CASSKGTDQPQHF.

The chain is built from TRBV9 and TRBJ2-2; D remains unclear. Per germline, CDR1 SGDLS and CDR2 YYNGEE. The length of the CDR3 is 12 residues. V dropped 4 bases and J dropped 5 bases, with 6 bases sitting between them. In DNA form, the CDR3 reads TGTGCCAGCAGCCCGCATACCGGGGAGCTGTTTTTT. Its translation is CASSPHTGELFF.

The genes are TRBV12-5 and TRBJ2-5; D gene unclear. Germline loops: CDR1 LGHNT, CDR2 FRNRAP. V was shortened by 5 bases and J by 5 bases, with 15 bases between the two germline ends. The CDR3 length is 14 residues. This CDR3 reads CASGNKPAGETQYF. CDR3 nucleotides: TGTGCTAGTGGTAACAAACCCGCCGGGGAGACCCAGTACTTC. The whole variable domain, filled in from reference TRBV12-5 and TRBJ2-5, reads DARVTQTPRHKVTEMGQEVTMRCQPILGHNTVFWYRQTMMQGLELLAYFRNRAPLDDSGMPKDRFSAEMPDATLATLKIQPSEPRDSAVYFCASGNKPAGETQYFGPGTRLLVL.

The chain joins TRBV3-1 (or the pseudogene TRBV3-2) to TRBJ2-3, with TRBD2 identical over 13 bases. The CDR3 spans 19 residues. The junction had 14 bases not matched to a gene; V was cut back by 4 bases and J by 4 bases. CDR1 LGHDT and CDR2 YNNKEL come from the germline V gene (reference sequence). The CDR3 spells CASSLGPGLAGDSSDTQYF. The CDR3 nucleotides are TGTGCCAGCAGCCTCGGTCCCGGACTAGCGGGGGACTCATCAGATACGCAGTATTTT.